Presented here are 9 T cell receptor beta chains from one specimen sequenced in a study of T cell responses to AZD1222 COVID-19 vaccine listed by TCRdb under 2021. The library was made by the immunoSEQ multiplex PCR assay. The source is immuneACCESS, and TCRdb retained only in-frame sequences with V and J called. Part of the clones is not carried over; for the studies checked, unresolved V genes explain less than half of this, and the remainder is unexplained. This sample gives some 130,000 clones in total; more than 75% of them show up just once. Together, the top ten hold roughly 3.9% of the sample. The sample's time point, from its label and the paper: baseline before first vaccination. This specimen was peripheral blood, taken on day 0 of AZD1222 vaccination. The receptors originated from an adult in good health.

The sample holds a few counts of this clone. The V call is TRBV5-1, the J call TRBJ1-6, with D unclear. CDR3 size: 15 residues. Germline CDR1 is SGHRS and CDR2 is YFSETQ. The ends were cut back, 4 bases at V and 6 bases at J, with 14 bases in the middle. The CDR3 bases are TGCGCCAGCAGCCAGGCGGAACAGATTAATTCACCCCTCCACTTT. Translating it yields CASSQAEQINSPLHF. Together with reference TRBV5-1 and TRBJ1-6, the CDR3 gives the full variable domain: KAGVTQTPRYLIKTRGQQVTLSCSPISGHRSVSWYQQTPGQGLQFLFEYFSETQRNKGNFPGRFSGRQFSNSRSEMNVSTLELGDSALYLCASSQAEQINSPLHFGNGTRLTVT.

CDR3 region: CASSSGIIPGQGERFSYNSPLHF. For the CDR3, the DNA is TGTGCCAGCAGTTCCGGGATTATACCGGGACAGGGGGAAAGGTTCTCCTATAATTCACCCCTCCACTTT. This chain uses TRBV27 with TRBJ1-6; 11 nucleotides agree with TRBD1. V dropped 4 bases and J dropped 0; count of bases not matched to a gene: 20. This CDR3 spans 23 amino acids. Germline lookup yields CDR1 MNHEY and CDR2 SMNVEV (reference sequence).

V and J are TRBV5-1 and TRBJ1-1; D unclear. Trimming removed 1 base at V and 1 base at J, with 8 bases between. The CDR3 sequence is 14 residues long. Germline lookup yields CDR1 SGHRS and CDR2 YFSETQ. The CDR3 nucleotides are TGCGCCAGCAGCTTGAGGGCATCGAACACTGAAGCTTTCTTT. This gives the protein CASSLRASNTEAFF.

The J gene is TRBJ1-1, the V gene TRBV21-1; the table gives TRBD1 as D, unverified against the DNA. TRBV21-1 is a pseudogene segment. The CDR3 extends over 14 amino acids. The CDR3, as DNA: TGTGCCAGCAGCAAAGCGCTCTGGACACGTGAAGCTTTCTTT. This codes for CASSKALWTREAFF.

This clone was detected only once. The chain uses TRBV27 and TRBJ1-5; D call uncertain. CDR3 length equals 13 residues. Deletions cut 3 bases from V and 3 bases from J, with 6 bases between. Per the germline V gene, CDR1 is MNHEY and CDR2 is SMNVEV (reference sequence). The DNA for the CDR3 is TGTGCCAGCAGTTTGGTGCCCAATCAGCCCCAGCATTTT. Its protein is CASSLVPNQPQHF.

The rearrangement uses TRBV15 and TRBJ1-4, with 7 nucleotides matching TRBD1. V shed 0 bases, J shed 8 bases, and the junction held 9 bases outside the gene matches. The CDR3 is made up of 16 amino acids. Germline-derived CDR1 and CDR2 are LNHNV and YYDKDF (reference sequence). The DNA for the CDR3 is TGTGCCACCAGCAGAGATAACAGGGGCAGAAGCGAAAAACTGTTTTTT. Translating it yields CATSRDNRGRSEKLFF.

The gene calls are TRBV24-1 and TRBJ2-3; TRBD1 matches 9 bases. From germline, CDR1 is KGHDR and CDR2 SFDVKD. The ends lost 7 bases at V and 0 bases at J; junction bases unmatched: 19. The CDR3 loop spans 20 amino acids. This CDR3 is CATSPNLGQGKGRSTDTQYF. For the CDR3, the DNA is TGTGCCACCAGCCCAAACTTGGGACAGGGTAAGGGCCGCAGCACAGATACGCAGTATTTT.

The chain has TRBV25-1 and TRBJ1-2; 8 positions agree with TRBD1. The J segment lost 4 bases and the V segment lost 8 bases, leaving 18 bases of the junction unmatched. The germline CDR1 and CDR2 sequences are MGHDK and SYGVNS. The CDR3 has 17 residues. The CDR3 region is CASQTGGSQGATYGYTF. The CDR3 nucleotides are TGTGCCAGCCAAACCGGGGGGAGCCAGGGGGCAACCTATGGCTACACCTTC.

This sequence joins TRBV10-2 and TRBJ1-1, with 7 bases matching TRBD1. With 8 bases clipped from V and 4 bases from J, the junction kept 13 bases outside the gene matches. Per germline, CDR1 WSHSY and CDR2 SAAADI. This CDR3 spans 15 amino acids. The DNA of the CDR3 is TGCGCCAGCGTAACAGGGGCTGGGACTGGCACTGAAGCTTTCTTT. It codes for CASVTGAGTGTEAFF.